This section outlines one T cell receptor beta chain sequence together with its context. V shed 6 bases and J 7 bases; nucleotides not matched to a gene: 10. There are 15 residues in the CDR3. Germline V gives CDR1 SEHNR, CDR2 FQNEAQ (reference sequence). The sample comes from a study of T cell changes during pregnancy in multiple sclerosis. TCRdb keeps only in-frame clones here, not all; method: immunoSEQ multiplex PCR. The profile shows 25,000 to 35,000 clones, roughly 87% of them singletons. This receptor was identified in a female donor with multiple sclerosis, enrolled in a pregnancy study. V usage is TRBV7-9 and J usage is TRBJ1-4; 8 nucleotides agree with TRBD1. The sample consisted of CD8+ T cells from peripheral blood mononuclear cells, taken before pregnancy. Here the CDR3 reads CASSFPDRVSEKLFF. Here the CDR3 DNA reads TGTGCCAGCAGTTTCCCGGACAGGGTTTCTGAAAAACTGTTTTTT.